This T cell receptor (beta chain) was sequenced for a study of T cell responses to AZD1222 COVID-19 vaccine. The CDR3 runs to 14 residues. Germline V gene lookup returns CDR1 MNHEY and CDR2 SVGEGT. With 2 bases removed from V and 7 bases from J, the gap between germline ends came to 12 bases. Findings and limits, study-wide: Spike-specific TCR breadth and depth both grew after two AZD1222 doses. Females outnumbered males among donors, who were mostly white British; clonal diversity was possibly underestimated. Vaccine-associated CD4 TCRs ranged over spike, dominating at 160-218 and 743-854. Sampling that yielded the repertoires occurred only after the peak T cell response.

A word on this clone: The antigen is unknown.

Measured with immunoSEQ multiplex PCR; TCRdb has only the in-frame clones, and not every one. The table records 140,000 to 150,000 clones, 92% of them present only once. The specimen was peripheral blood, collected on day 0 of AZD1222 vaccination. The sequence was obtained from an adult in good health. The chain links TRBV6-2 or TRBV6-3 to TRBJ1-5; a weak D match, TRBD1 (6 bases). The CDR3 DNA sequence: TGTGCCAGCAGTTACGTGACAGGACTCCAGCCCCAGCATTTT. Its protein product is CASSYVTGLQPQHF.